Listed below are T cell receptor beta chains from one sample, sequenced in a study of blood T cell repertoires in COVID-19. The repertoire was sequenced with immunoSEQ multiplex PCR; TCRdb's copy has only in-frame clones and lacks some. The sample lists hundreds of thousands of clones; roughly 89% were seen once. The sample was PBMCs or T cells enriched from blood (not recorded which). The receptors here all came from a woman aged 18-29 years who had recovered from COVID-19. Both conserved end residues are part of each CDR3. A D gene is named only where the DNA matches it firmly. Clone size appears in some rows only: once, few, many, or a class for an expanded clone.

CDR3 protein	CDR3 DNA	V gene	D gene	clone size	J gene
CAIRDRDSYTGELFF	TGTGCCATCAGGGACCGGGACAGTTACACCGGGGAGCTGTTTTTT	TRBV10-3	TRBD1	NA	TRBJ2-2
CASSSGGGQPQHF	TGTGCCAGCAGCTCTGGGGGGGGACAGCCCCAGCATTTT	TRBV5-4	NA	NA	TRBJ1-5
CASSSPGGYTF	TGTGCCAGTAGTTCCCCGGGGGGCTACACCTTC	TRBV19	NA	NA	TRBJ1-2
CASSSDGDNEKLFF	TGTGCCAGCAGTTCAGACGGGGATAATGAAAAACTGTTTTTT	TRBV27	NA	NA	TRBJ1-4
CASSQDLGLAGRNEQFF	TGCGCCAGCAGCCAGGACTTGGGACTAGCGGGACGCAATGAGCAGTTCTTC	TRBV4-3	TRBD2	NA	TRBJ2-1
CAWLRSSTDTQYF	TGTGCCTGGCTACGGTCTAGCACAGATACGCAGTATTTT	TRBV30	NA	once	TRBJ2-3
CSVDRTGVEQFF	TGCAGCGTTGATCGGACAGGGGTTGAGCAGTTCTTC	TRBV29-1	TRBD1	NA	TRBJ2-1
CASSPDRALLNTEAFF	TGTGCCAGCAGCCCAGACAGGGCCCTATTAAACACTGAAGCTTTCTTT	TRBV28	TRBD1	NA	TRBJ1-1
CASSNRRNTEAFF	TGTGCCAGCAGTAACAGAAGGAACACTGAAGCTTTCTTT	TRBV13	NA	NA	TRBJ1-1
CASSSFLNTEAFF	TGTGCCAGCAGCTCCTTCCTGAACACTGAAGCTTTCTTT	TRBV7-2	NA	NA	TRBJ1-1
CASSPGQGPFRGIYEQYF	TGTGCCAGCAGCCCAGGACAGGGGCCTTTTCGGGGGATTTACGAGCAGTACTTC	TRBV11-2	TRBD1	NA	TRBJ2-7
CATSDPGQGASGYTF	TGTGCCACCAGTGATCCGGGACAGGGGGCGAGCGGCTACACCTTC	TRBV24-1	TRBD1	NA	TRBJ1-2
CASTMGLAGNNEQFF	TGCGCCAGCACCATGGGACTAGCGGGGAACAATGAGCAGTTCTTC	TRBV5-1	TRBD2	NA	TRBJ2-1
CASSRIRRQDLGVDF	TGTGCCAGCAGCCGGATAAGGCGACAGGACCTGGGGGTGGACTTC	TRBV7-4	NA	few	TRBJ2-7
CASSVGASGGYNEQFF	TGTGCCAGCAGCGTAGGGGCTAGCGGGGGATACAATGAGCAGTTCTTC	TRBV9	TRBD2	once	TRBJ2-1
CSAGLAAYGQYF	TGCAGCGCGGGACTAGCGGCCTACGGGCAGTACTTC	TRBV29-1	TRBD2	NA	TRBJ2-7
CASSPASSYNEQFF	TGTGCCAGCAGTCCGGCTAGCTCCTACAATGAGCAGTTCTTC	TRBV6-2/TRBV6-3	NA	NA	TRBJ2-1
CASAGNPGETQYF	TGTGCCAGCGCCGGGAACCCGGGAGAGACCCAGTACTTC	TRBV2	NA	few	TRBJ2-5
CASSLWDRNTGELFF	TGTGCCAGCAGCCTTTGGGACAGAAACACCGGGGAGCTGTTTTTT	TRBV7-3	TRBD1	NA	TRBJ2-2
CASSRALAGLINTGELFF	TGTGCCAGTAGTAGAGCACTAGCGGGACTCATTAACACCGGGGAGCTGTTTTTT	TRBV19	TRBD2	NA	TRBJ2-2
CASSLATGTEQYF	TGTGCCAGCAGTTTAGCTACAGGGACCGAGCAGTACTTC	TRBV12-3/TRBV12-4	NA	NA	TRBJ2-7
CASLSFGGGRFF	TGTGCCAGCTTGAGTTTCGGTGGGGGCCGGTTCTTC	TRBV6-5	NA	NA	TRBJ2-1
CAWSLDSGSYNSPLHF	TGTGCCTGGAGTCTCGACAGTGGCTCCTATAATTCACCCCTCCACTTT	TRBV30	NA	NA	TRBJ1-6
CASSFGGTSGSSSYEQYF	TGTGCCAGCAGCTTTGGCGGGACTAGCGGGAGTAGCTCCTACGAGCAGTACTTC	TRBV7-8	TRBD2	NA	TRBJ2-7
CASSFGTGLQETQYF	TGTGCCAGCAGTTTCGGGACAGGACTACAAGAGACCCAGTACTTC	TRBV28	TRBD1	NA	TRBJ2-5
CASSMRRGDQSYTF	TGTGCCAGCAGCATGAGACGGGGGGATCAGAGCTACACCTTC	TRBV3-1/TRBV3-2	NA	once	TRBJ1-2
CASSPVIVELTGSYNEQFF	TGTGCCAGCTCACCAGTTATCGTGGAGCTGACCGGCTCCTACAATGAGCAGTTCTTC	TRBV18	NA	few	TRBJ2-1
CATSDSKSSYEQYF	TGTGCCACCAGTGATTCTAAGAGCTCCTACGAGCAGTACTTC	TRBV24-1	NA	NA	TRBJ2-7
CASSVRTLLSGVKNTGELFF	TGTGCCAGCAGTGTGCGGACCCTTTTAAGCGGGGTGAAGAACACCGGGGAGCTGTTTTTT	TRBV2	TRBD2	NA	TRBJ2-2
CASSPLESGNEKLFF	TGCGCCAGCAGTCCCCTGGAAAGCGGTAATGAAAAACTGTTTTTT	TRBV5-1	NA	NA	TRBJ1-4
CAETRGPNTEAFF	TGTGCCGAAACCAGGGGTCCGAACACTGAAGCTTTCTTT	TRBV30	NA	NA	TRBJ1-1
CASSLGSSGNTIYF	TGTGCCAGCAGCTTAGGGAGTTCGGGAAACACCATATATTTT	TRBV7-2	NA	NA	TRBJ1-3
CASSSRGGQGSQPQHF	TGTGCCAGCAGTTCGAGAGGGGGACAGGGGTCTCAGCCCCAGCATTTT	TRBV7-9	TRBD1	NA	TRBJ1-5
CASSLMAYGDEQFF	TGTGCCAGCAGCCTGATGGCATACGGGGATGAGCAGTTCTTC	TRBV5-4	NA	NA	TRBJ2-1
CASSIDLFEGHLDYGYTF	TGTGCCAGTAGTATAGATCTATTTGAGGGACACCTAGACTATGGCTACACCTTC	TRBV19	NA	NA	TRBJ1-2
CASSLVGPRPQHF	TGTGCCAGCAGCTTGGTGGGCCCTCGGCCCCAGCATTTT	TRBV5-5	NA	NA	TRBJ1-5
CASSPFTKTGEETQYF	TGTGCCAGTAGTCCTTTCACCAAGACAGGGGAGGAGACCCAGTACTTC	TRBV19	TRBD1	NA	TRBJ2-5
CATSEIGAREINTEAFF	TGCGCCACCTCAGAGATCGGGGCCCGGGAGATAAACACTGAAGCTTTCTTT	TRBV5-1	NA	NA	TRBJ1-1
CASSVTGGGSPLHF	TGTGCCAGCAGTGTCACAGGGGGGGGTTCACCCCTCCACTTT	TRBV2	TRBD1	NA	TRBJ1-6
CAIRRVGSTGRNTEAFF	TGTGCCATCAGGCGGGTTGGATCCACAGGGAGAAACACTGAAGCTTTCTTT	TRBV10-3	NA	NA	TRBJ1-1
CASRLGRTAVEKLFF	TGTGCCAGCAGACTAGGACGGACAGCCGTTGAAAAACTGTTTTTT	TRBV5-5	NA	NA	TRBJ1-4